This T cell receptor beta chain was sequenced in a study of blood T cell repertoires in COVID-19. Study information: Whether acute or convalescent, the COVID-19 samples came from the United States, Italy and Spain. PBMCs, B-cell-depleted T cells, or T cells provided the cDNA or gDNA that made up the material.

TCRdb's table, derived via immunoSEQ multiplex PCR, lists solely in-frame clones and lacks some. The table has under 13,000 clones, roughly 83% seen once; the top ten hold roughly 13%. CDR3 size: 14 residues. Germline loops: CDR1 SEHNR, CDR2 FQNEAQ (reference sequence). V lost 5 bases, J lost 3 bases, and 13 bases lay in between. The TCR was taken from a human donor in a cohort sampled during active COVID-19. Sequences were obtained from peripheral blood. The J gene is TRBJ1-1, the V gene TRBV7-9, with D possibly matching TRBD1 (6 bases). In nucleotides, the CDR3 is TGTGCCAGCAGCGAGGACAGTGGTGACACTGAAGCTTTCTTT. This translates into CASSEDSGDTEAFF.